The rows below give T cell receptor beta chains drawn from one sample of a study of T cell repertoires in cytomegalovirus infection. MiXCR, applied by TCRdb to the reads, yields one record per CDR3 protein. The repertoire holds hundreds of thousands of distinct CDR3 sequences, roughly a sixth seen once, with more than 10% in the top ten. Material for sequencing was PBMCs. The receptors derive from a human donor in good health (CMV status not recorded). Some clones in this sample may be carry-over from other donors' samples. CDR3s include the opening cysteine and the closing phenylalanine or tryptophan.

>TRBV12-3/TRBV12-4
CASSSLAGGPGTDTQYF
>TRBV19
CASSPFEGAITTEAFF
>TRBV5-6
CASSLQGDNQPQHF
>TRBV6-6
CASSGDRGRQPQHF
>TRBV2
CASRSLGYTF
>TRBV20-1
CSASPPRAGGKSTQYF
>TRBV5-1
CASSYTGTFAGELFF
>TRBV7-9
CASTQELAGLLYF
>TRBV5-1
CASSLGRTSEKLFF
>TRBV18
CASSPPGREKLFF
>TRBV6-5
CASSYADLNSPLHF
>TRBV5-1
CASSLPGQSSYEQYF
>TRBV5-8
CASSRLRDTQYF
>TRBV6-8
CASSYWDRAASYEQYF
>TRBV15
CATTDERGPGLGQPQHF
>TRBV7-2
CASSPRQGALGGELFF
>TRBV5-1
CASSEQTGGRSSPLHF
>TRBV3-1
CASSQGGQNQPQHF
>TRBV5-1
CASSLGQINTGELFF
>TRBV15
CATSRTGGWGGGETQYF
>TRBV4-1
CASSLGLAGVASTDTQYF
>TRBV6-1
CASTREDTEAFF
>TRBV4-1
CASSQDSISTRRMNTEAFF
>TRBV10-3
CAISDTRSQETQYF
>TRBV2
CASSYRREGSYEQYF
>TRBV28
CASSPPVTGRGGYTF
>TRBV12-3/TRBV12-4
CASRGQGYNSPLHF
>TRBV6-1
CASSDVGSLNTEAFF
>TRBV12-3/TRBV12-4
CASSYRARPADGPRWRPQHF
>TRBV25-1
CASSEFSGTGKSPLHF
>TRBV7-2
CASSLGTNYGYTF
>TRBV7-9
CASSLEWQTSSYNEQFF
>TRBV7-2
CASSFIVSSTDTQYF
>TRBV6-5
CASSLTGGSEAFF
>TRBV10-3
CAIRGTGGDTDTQYF
>TRBV7-2
CASSLIAARSGELFF
>TRBV9
CASSPRQGYQETQYF
>TRBV19
CASSPAGGRGEAFF
>TRBV11-3
CASSLYRNSPLHF
>TRBV5-4
CASSKQGPDTQYF
>TRBV12-3/TRBV12-4
CASSFGPQGADTQYF
>TRBV7-6
CASSLGTQETQYF
>TRBV7-8
CASSLRGMGEQYF
>TRBV18
CASSPQRDRLNTEAFF
>TRBV6-1
CASRSDRASYEQYF
>TRBV12-3/TRBV12-4
CATRTGGALSGNTIYF
>TRBV20-1
CSAVPRRGSHEQFF
>TRBV29-1
CSVRQSTDTQYF
>TRBV20-1
CSATGSPANQPQHF
>TRBV28
CASTLQGGTEAFF
>TRBV6-2/TRBV6-3
CASSWVNFIDEQFF
>TRBV6-5
CASSYSGTGAFYEQYF
>TRBV20-1
CSARDRAGAGNEQFF
>TRBV28
CASIRTVAQETQYF
>TRBV20-1
CSAPDRGSSYNEQFF
>TRBV6-1
CASNAYADETQYF
>TRBV19
CASSSIVSSFNEQFF